This TCR beta chain is from a study of blood T cells in healthy people across ages. Points from the study as a whole: TCR beta diversity was tightly associated with the proportion of naive T cells. Older individuals had lower TCR beta diversity per million T cells (the decline was roughly linear).

A second PCR, run for about 6 to 11 cycles, used a sample-barcoded 5' primer plus a J-beta primer mix. MiXCR was run by TCRdb on the 5' RACE reads, yielding one entry per CDR3 protein. The data contain approximately 1.5 million distinct CDR3 sequences, about 31% of them singletons. There are a few counts of this clonotype. Its cognate antigen is unknown. The origin of this receptor is a woman aged 25 to 45 in good health. The material sequenced was blood.

The CDR3 DNA reads TGTGCCAGCGGGACTAGCTTTTCCAATGAGCAGTTCTTC. This sequence encodes CASGTSFSNEQFF. V gene TRBV6-6 combines with J gene TRBJ2-1, with TRBD2 matching 9 bases. V gave up 8 bases and J gave up 6 bases; unmatched junction bases: 5. CDR3 size: 13 residues. Germline CDR1 and CDR2: MNHNY and SVGAGI (reference sequence).